This T cell receptor (beta chain) originates from a study of blood T cell repertoires in COVID-19. Study-wide context: The cDNA or gDNA used as material had been derived from T cells, B-cell-depleted T cells, or PBMCs.

Before they entered the study, exposed participants had met a COVID-19 case within 2 weeks. Authors' data handling: Estimates of nucleated cell counts were drawn from the amplification of reference gene primers. Repertoires were generated with immunoSEQ multiplex PCR, while TCRdb's copy carries only in-frame clones and drops some. That table supplies the V and J calls and clone size; D and trimming were determined from the DNA. The sample yields around 250,000 clones, 75% to 90% seen once. Germline-derived CDR1 and CDR2 are GTSNPN and SVGIG (reference sequence). With 3 bases removed from V and 11 bases from J, the gap between germline ends came to 17 bases. The length of the CDR3 is 13 residues.

The chain joins TRBV30 to TRBJ1-5, with D tentatively TRBD1 (5 bases). The sample consisted of PBMCs or T cells enriched from blood (not recorded which). The sequence was obtained from a middle-aged woman who had been exposed to COVID-19. CDR3 nucleotide sequence: TGTGCCTGGAGAACAGGATCAAATCAAGCCCAGCATTTT. Translation gives CAWRTGSNQAQHF.